The clone carrying this T cell receptor beta chain is a singleton in its sample. Its antigen is not identified. Generated by immunoSEQ multiplex PCR, the TCRdb table keeps only in-frame clones and is missing some. The data hold about 120,000 clones, with roughly 87% observed a single time. V dropped 1 base and J dropped 8 bases, with 8 bases sitting between them. Germline V CDR1 and CDR2: LGHNA, YSLEER. This CDR3 region has 13 residues. This record comes from a study of T cell responses to AZD1222 COVID-19 vaccine. General study results and limits: Donors were mostly white British, more females; clonal diversity possibly underestimated. It was only after the peak T cell response that any repertoires were sampled. As reported, nearly half of all spike-specific TCRs target variant regions that are unmutated.

The sample consisted of peripheral blood, taken on day 0 of MenACWY control vaccination. The J gene is TRBJ1-4, the V gene TRBV4-3, with D unclear. The origin of this receptor is an adult in good health. For the CDR3, the DNA is TGCGCCAGCAGCCAAGCCGAAAGCGAAAAACTGTTTTTT. Protein product: CASSQAESEKLFF.